A single sample gave rise to the 21 T cell receptor beta chains below, sequenced in a study of somatic mutations in cytotoxic T cells in rheumatoid arthritis. Here immunoSEQ multiplex PCR was the method, and the copy in TCRdb shows in-frame clones only, minus some. The table includes 15,000 to 20,000 clones, approximately 80% detected once. Sequences were obtained from CD8+ T cells sorted from blood. These receptors were obtained from a woman between 45 and 65 years old in good health.

This chain joins TRBV23-1 and TRBJ2-7, with D perhaps matching TRBD1 (6 bases). TRBV23-1 is labeled an ORF, and its function is uncertain. Trimming removed 3 bases from V and 1 base from J, with 10 bases in between. The CDR3 contains 14 residues. The CDR3 DNA is TGCGCCAGCAGTCAGGGACACAGTTCCTACGAGCAGTACTTC. This translates into CASSQGHSSYEQYF.

The chain recombines TRBV11-1 with TRBJ2-5, with D perhaps TRBD2 (5 bases). The J call may be incorrect, as the DNA end agrees better with TRBJ2-7. Looked up from germline, CDR1 is SGHAT and CDR2 is FQDESV (reference sequence). The CDR3 extends over 14 amino acids. The CDR3 DNA reads as TGTGCCAGCAGCTTAGCAGAGGGCCCCTACGAGCAGTACTTC. This codes for CASSLAEGPYEQYF.

The chain is built from TRBV12-5 and TRBJ2-2; 9 bases align to TRBD1. The germline gives CDR1 LGHNT, CDR2 FRNRAP. This CDR3 comprises 16 residues. The ends lost 3 bases at V and 5 bases at J; junction bases unmatched: 7. The CDR3 region is CASGFVPGQGTGELFF. The CDR3 DNA reads as TGTGCTAGTGGTTTTGTCCCGGGACAGGGAACCGGGGAGCTGTTTTTT. Full variable domain (remainder filled in from reference TRBV12-5 and TRBJ2-2): DARVTQTPRHKVTEMGQEVTMRCQPILGHNTVFWYRQTMMQGLELLAYFRNRAPLDDSGMPKDRFSAEMPDATLATLKIQPSEPRDSAVYFCASGFVPGQGTGELFFGEGSRLTVL.

This clone showed up just a few times. The chain recombines TRBV4-1 with TRBJ1-1; D may be TRBD1 (5 bases). The CDR3 is 14 residues long. The germline V gene has CDR1 MGHRA and CDR2 YSYEKL. V was shortened by 4 bases and J by 1 base, with 10 bases between the two germline ends. The CDR3 is CASSRGHENTEAFF. The CDR3 bases are TGCGCCAGCAGCCGAGGACACGAGAACACTGAAGCTTTCTTT.

This chain joins TRBV4-3 and TRBJ2-3; either TRBD1 or TRBD2 may fit D (5 bases each). CDR1 is LGHNA and CDR2 is YSLEER in the germline V gene. The ends were cut back, 0 bases at V and 6 bases at J, with 10 bases in the middle. The CDR3 is 14 residues long. CDR3 protein: CASSQDIGADTQYF. CDR3 in DNA: TGCGCCAGCAGCCAAGATATCGGGGCGGATACGCAGTATTTT.

The rearrangement links TRBV7-9 to TRBJ2-2, with D possibly TRBD2 on 5 matching bases. This CDR3 comprises 15 residues. The V end was cut by 3 bases, the J end by 0 bases, with 8 bases between. The germline CDR1 and CDR2 sequences are SEHNR and FQNEAQ (reference sequence). In DNA form, the CDR3 reads TGTGCCAGCAGCTTGAAGCGGACGAACACCGGGGAGCTGTTTTTT. Protein: CASSLKRTNTGELFF.

V and J are TRBV7-3 and TRBJ2-1; tentatively, D is TRBD2 (5 bases). This CDR3 contains 15 residues. The germline V and J ends were trimmed by 0 bases and 5 bases, with 11 bases remaining between them. Per the germline V gene, CDR1 is SGHTA and CDR2 is FQGTGA. The CDR3 coding sequence is TGTGCCAGCAGCTTAACGTGGCTGCGGGACAATGAGCAGTTCTTC. Encoded protein: CASSLTWLRDNEQFF.

The rearrangement links TRBV9 to TRBJ2-1, with 8 positions matching TRBD2. The CDR3 has 13 amino acids. Germline V gene data show CDR1 as SGDLS and CDR2 as YYNGEE. Unmatched junction bases numbered 4, after V lost 3 bases and J lost 8 bases. The DNA for the CDR3 is TGTGCCAGCAGCGCGGGAGGGGCGGATGAGCAGTTCTTC. The encoded protein is CASSAGGADEQFF.

CDR3 sequence (DNA): TGTGCCAGCACCTTCGGACAGGGGACTTTTCGTGAAAAACTGTTTTTT. Its protein is CASTFGQGTFREKLFF. The rearrangement links TRBV19 to TRBJ1-4; 9 bases map to TRBD1. Germline CDR1 is LNHDA and CDR2 is SQIVND (reference sequence). V was clipped by 9 bases and J by 7 bases; unmatched bases: 15. This CDR3 comprises 16 residues.

The CDR3 DNA reads TGTGCCAGCAGTTTACTCGGACAGGATCTCTCCTACGAGCAGTACTTC. It yields the protein CASSLLGQDLSYEQYF. The rearrangement uses TRBV7-9 and TRBJ2-7, with 7 bases identical to TRBD1. The CDR3 totals 16 residues. With 6 bases clipped from V and 0 bases from J, the junction kept 11 bases outside the gene matches. CDR1 and CDR2 (germline): SEHNR, FQNEAQ (reference sequence).

The V call is TRBV2, the J call TRBJ2-3; 10 bases are a match to TRBD2. The germline V gene has CDR1 SNHLY and CDR2 FYNNEI. This CDR3 is 15 amino acids long. After removal of 6 bases from V and 2 bases from J, the junction contained 5 bases not matched to a gene. The CDR3 DNA follows: TGTGCCAGCAGACCCCTAGCGGGGGCCACAGATACGCAGTATTTT. This gives the protein CASRPLAGATDTQYF.

In its sample, this clone ranks as large (0.1 to 1%). The CDR3 DNA reads as TGTGCCAGCAGCCGAAGAGGGCCCTGGGGGTCGTCTGGGGCCAACGTCCTGACTTTC. Amino acids: CASSRRGPWGSSGANVLTF. The V call is TRBV14, the J call TRBJ2-6; D is perhaps TRBD1 or TRBD2 (5 bases each). CDR1 is SGHDN, CDR2 FVKESK, per germline. CDR3 length: 19 residues. V lost 4 bases to trimming and J lost 1 base, with 20 bases between them.

The chain links TRBV6-5 to TRBJ2-2; D is ambiguous. V was clipped by 4 bases and J by 5 bases, with 11 bases between them. This CDR3 region has 14 residues. Per germline, CDR1 MNHEY and CDR2 SVGAGI. This chain's CDR3 is CASSFRTETGELFF. The CDR3 DNA reads as TGTGCCAGCAGTTTCCGGACCGAGACCGGGGAGCTGTTTTTT.

The chain is built from TRBV5-6 and TRBJ1-2; 7 nucleotides match TRBD1. V shed 4 bases and J 8 bases; nucleotides not matched to a gene: 8. CDR1 and CDR2 from the germline V gene are SGHDT and YYEEEE. The CDR3 runs to 13 residues. For the CDR3, the DNA is TGTGCCAGCAGCCGAGGGGGCTCGGAGGGCTACACCTTC. This sequence encodes CASSRGGSEGYTF.

The V call is TRBV27, the J call TRBJ1-2; 8 positions agree with TRBD1. Germline V CDR1 and CDR2: MNHEY, SMNVEV (reference sequence). The V segment lost 5 bases and the J segment 5 bases; nucleotides outside the gene matches: 4. This CDR3 is 13 amino acids long. The CDR3: CASSQGQGYGYTF. In DNA, the CDR3 is TGTGCCAGCAGTCAAGGACAGGGATATGGCTACACCTTC.

The chain has TRBV27 and TRBJ2-3; TRBD1 is a possible D gene (6 bases). The CDR3 covers 15 residues. V lost 8 bases and J lost 2, with 17 bases in between. The germline gives CDR1 MNHEY, CDR2 SMNVEV (reference sequence). CDR3 sequence: CASGPSGTHTDTQYF. The CDR3, as DNA: TGTGCCAGCGGTCCGTCCGGGACACACACAGATACGCAGTATTTT.

V and J are TRBV28 and TRBJ2-2; 9 positions match TRBD2. The CDR3 spans 15 residues. J lost 6 bases, V lost 2 bases, and 4 bases had no gene match. Germline CDR1 MDHEN, CDR2 SYDVKM. The CDR3 protein is CASSLPSGVPGELFF. The CDR3 coding sequence is TGTGCCAGCAGTTTACCTAGCGGGGTACCCGGGGAGCTGTTTTTT.

The chain joins TRBV13 to TRBJ2-7, with 9 bases aligning to TRBD1. Germline V lookup: CDR1 PRHDT, CDR2 FYEKMQ (reference sequence). J lost 7 bases, V lost 5 bases, and 9 bases had no gene match. This CDR3 has 14 residues. The DNA of the CDR3 is TGTGCCAGCAGCCTCGGACAGGGGCCGGGGGAGCAGTACTTC. Amino acids: CASSLGQGPGEQYF.

CDR3 DNA: TGTGCCACTATGGGGGAGGAGGGGTTCTTC. It translates to CATMGEEGFF. The V and J genes are TRBV2 and TRBJ2-1; D possibly corresponds to TRBD2 (6 bases). The CDR3 totals 10 residues. Germline V gives CDR1 SNHLY, CDR2 FYNNEI. V gave up 10 bases and J gave up 15 bases, with 16 bases separating them.

The V and J genes are TRBV4-3 and TRBJ2-7, with D possibly being TRBD1 or TRBD2 (5 bases each). CDR1 and CDR2 (germline): LGHNA, YSLEER. This CDR3 region has 18 residues. The V and J ends lost 0 bases and 6 bases respectively, with 24 bases between them. The CDR3 loop is CASSQEWEGENVWGEQYF. In DNA form, the CDR3 reads TGCGCCAGCAGCCAAGAGTGGGAAGGGGAGAACGTGTGGGGCGAGCAGTACTTC.

The chain links TRBV9 to TRBJ2-3, with D possibly TRBD2 on 6 matching bases. Per the germline V gene, CDR1 is SGDLS and CDR2 is YYNGEE. This CDR3 has 16 amino acids. V was cut by 3 bases and J by 2 bases, with 16 bases left in between. The CDR3 sequence: CASSGLTGVSTDTQYF. The CDR3 coding sequence is TGTGCCAGCAGCGGACTAACGGGGGTGTCCACAGATACGCAGTATTTT. Based on the CDR3 plus reference TRBV9 and TRBJ2-3, the full variable domain is DSGVTQTPKHLITATGQRVTLRCSPRSGDLSVYWYQQSLDQGLQFLIQYYNGEERAKGNILERFSAQQFPDLHSELNLSSLELGDSALYFCASSGLTGVSTDTQYFGPGTRLTVL.